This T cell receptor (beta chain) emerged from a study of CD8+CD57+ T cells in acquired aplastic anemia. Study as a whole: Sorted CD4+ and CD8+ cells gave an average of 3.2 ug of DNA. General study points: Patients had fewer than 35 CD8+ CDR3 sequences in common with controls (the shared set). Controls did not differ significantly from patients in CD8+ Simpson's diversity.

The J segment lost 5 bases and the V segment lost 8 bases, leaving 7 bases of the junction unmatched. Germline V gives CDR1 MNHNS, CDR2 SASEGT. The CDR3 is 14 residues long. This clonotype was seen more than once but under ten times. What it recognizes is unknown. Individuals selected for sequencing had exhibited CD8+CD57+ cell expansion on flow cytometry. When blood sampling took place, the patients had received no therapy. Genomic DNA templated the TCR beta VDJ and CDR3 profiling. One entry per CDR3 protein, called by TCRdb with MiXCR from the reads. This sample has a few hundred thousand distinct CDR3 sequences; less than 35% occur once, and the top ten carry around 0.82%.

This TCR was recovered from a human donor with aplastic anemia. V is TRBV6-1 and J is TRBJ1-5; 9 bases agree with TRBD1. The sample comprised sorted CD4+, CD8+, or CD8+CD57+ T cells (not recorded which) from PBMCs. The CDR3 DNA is TGTGCCAGCGCCCTCCGACAGGGGGATCAGCCCCAGCATTTT. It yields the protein CASALRQGDQPQHF.